The 13 T cell receptor beta chains given below trace back to one sample, sequenced in a study of vaccination effects on CD4 cells after COVID-19. Only in-frame clones appear in the TCRdb table, and some are missing; sequencing was by immunoSEQ multiplex PCR. The data hold 15,000 to 20,000 clones, with nearly 75% observed a single time. Pools of viral peptides were used by the ViraFEST assay to expand antigen-specific CD4+ T cells ahead of sequencing. Following a 10-day culture, CD4+ T cells were purified. According to PCR results, the person was infected with SARS-CoV-2 between March and December 2020. Participants were given two doses of BNT162b2 or mRNA-1273 vaccine. No antigen has been assigned to these receptors. The material sequenced was CD4+ T cells from PBMCs cultured with SARS-CoV-2 spike peptides, taken after COVID-19 vaccination. The receptors derive from a human donor who had a prior SARS-CoV-2 infection.

The chain uses TRBV7-3 and TRBJ1-1; perhaps TRBD1 as D (5 bases). V was shortened by 5 bases and J by 6 bases, with 16 bases between the two germline ends. Germline CDR1 reads SGHTA; CDR2 reads FQGTGA. The CDR3 consists of 14 residues. The CDR3 spells CASSLRGGMAEAFF. The CDR3 region has the DNA TGTGCCAGCAGCCTAAGGGGTGGGATGGCTGAAGCTTTCTTT. The full variable domain, rest sourced from reference TRBV7-3 and TRBJ1-1, is GAGVSQTPSNKVTEKGKYVELRCDPISGHTALYWYRQSLGQGPEFLIYFQGTGAADDSGLPNDRFFAVRPEGSVSTLKIQRTERGDSAVYLCASSLRGGMAEAFFGQGTRLTVV.

The rearrangement links TRBV15 to TRBJ2-5, with 7 bases aligning to TRBD2. This CDR3 is built from 14 residues. With 5 bases clipped from V and 2 bases from J, the junction kept 5 bases outside the gene matches. Germline V gives CDR1 LNHNV, CDR2 YYDKDF (reference sequence). CDR3 in amino acids: CATSGDYTQETQYF. CDR3 coding DNA: TGTGCCACCAGCGGGGACTATACTCAAGAGACCCAGTACTTC.

This CDR3 is CASSLNHPGSEAFF. The CDR3 region has the DNA TGCGCCAGCAGCTTGAACCATCCGGGGTCTGAAGCTTTCTTT. This chain joins TRBV5-1 and TRBJ1-1; D is ambiguous. Germline CDR1 and CDR2: SGHRS and YFSETQ. V was shortened by 1 base and J by 6 bases, with 13 bases between the two germline ends. This CDR3 is 14 amino acids long.

This chain uses TRBV6-6 with TRBJ2-5; D is possibly TRBD1 (6 bases). CDR1 is MNHNY, CDR2 SVGAGI, per germline (reference sequence). This CDR3 comprises 15 residues. V was shortened by 0 bases and J by 5 bases, with 13 bases between the two germline ends. The CDR3 DNA reads TGTGCCAGCAGTTACTCAATTGGCACAGGGGAGACCCAGTACTTC. It is translated as CASSYSIGTGETQYF.

The chain joins TRBV24-1 to TRBJ2-1; perhaps TRBD2 as D (6 bases). Germline loops: CDR1 KGHDR, CDR2 SFDVKD. Trimming cost V 4 bases and J 6 bases, with 18 bases left between them. This CDR3 spans 16 amino acids. CDR3 nucleotide sequence: TGTGCCACCAGTGAGCCTGGGACTCGAGGGGCCAATGAGCAGTTCTTC. Its protein product is CATSEPGTRGANEQFF.

The rearrangement joins TRBV5-1 to TRBJ2-1; no reliable D call. Germline CDR1 reads SGHRS; CDR2 reads YFSETQ. V was trimmed by 0 bases and J by 9 bases, leaving 10 bases between them. The CDR3 is made up of 13 amino acids. In DNA form, the CDR3 reads TGCGCCAGCAGCTTGGATATGGAAATTGAGCAGTTCTTC. Its translation: CASSLDMEIEQFF.

This clone has just a few counts. The gene calls are TRBV27 and TRBJ1-5, with unresolved D. The germline V gene has CDR1 MNHEY and CDR2 SMNVEV (reference sequence). CDR3 size: 14 residues. The V and J ends lost 1 base and 4 bases respectively, with 8 bases between them. The CDR3 DNA reads as TGTGCCAGCAGTTTATGGGGAGAGAATCAGCCCCAGCATTTT. The encoded protein is CASSLWGENQPQHF.

This sequence joins TRBV5-1 and TRBJ2-7, with 11 bases fitting TRBD1. CDR1 SGHRS and CDR2 YFSETQ come from the germline V gene. V was pared by 2 bases and J by 7 bases, with 8 bases of the junction left unmatched. CDR3 length: 15 residues. Here the CDR3 DNA reads TGCGCCAGCAGCTTCGTAGGACAGGGGGCGGGGGAGCAGTACTTC. Translated, it gives CASSFVGQGAGEQYF.

The chain recombines TRBV5-6 with TRBJ2-3; the D is unclear. Germline loops: CDR1 SGHDT, CDR2 YYEEEE. The V and J ends lost 4 bases and 2 bases respectively, with 14 bases between them. CDR3 size: 15 residues. CDR3 sequence: CASSPRPTTTDTQYF. CDR3 bases: TGTGCCAGCAGCCCCCGGCCAACCACCACAGATACGCAGTATTTT.

This clone was picked up a small number of times. The CDR3 region is CASSLGGNYEQYF. CDR3 bases: TGTGCCAGCAGCTTAGGAGGGAACTACGAGCAGTACTTC. The chain is built from TRBV7-9 and TRBJ2-7, with D possibly matching TRBD2 (5 bases). Trimming shortened V by 1 base and J by 3 bases, and 7 bases separated the two germline ends. This CDR3 contains 13 residues. The germline CDR1 and CDR2 sequences are SEHNR and FQNEAQ (reference sequence).

The rearrangement joins TRBV18 to TRBJ1-1, with TRBD1 matching over 8 bases. CDR1 is KGHSH, CDR2 LQKENI, per germline. V trimming: 6 bases; J trimming: 11 bases; junction bases outside the gene matches: 11. This CDR3 comprises 13 residues. This CDR3 is CASSQQDREVAFF. The CDR3 nucleotides read TGTGCCAGCTCCCAACAGGACAGGGAGGTTGCTTTCTTT.

The genes are TRBV13 and TRBJ2-7, with D perhaps TRBD1 (6 bases). The CDR3 consists of 15 residues. Germline V gene sequence: CDR1 PRHDT, CDR2 FYEKMQ (reference sequence). Trimming shortened V by 3 bases and J by 2 bases, and 14 bases separated the two germline ends. CDR3: CASSFGDRRTYEQYF. The CDR3 DNA reads as TGTGCCAGCAGCTTCGGCGACAGGCGAACCTACGAGCAGTACTTC.

This chain uses TRBV5-1 with TRBJ2-5; the D is unclear. With 0 bases removed from V and 0 bases from J, the gap between germline ends came to 9 bases. There are 15 residues in the CDR3. Germline CDR1 is SGHRS and CDR2 is YFSETQ. CDR3: CASSLGIGHQETQYF. The CDR3 bases are TGCGCCAGCAGCTTGGGGATAGGGCACCAAGAGACCCAGTACTTC. Supplemented by reference TRBV5-1 and TRBJ2-5, the full variable domain reads KAGVTQTPRYLIKTRGQQVTLSCSPISGHRSVSWYQQTPGQGLQFLFEYFSETQRNKGNFPGRFSGRQFSNSRSEMNVSTLELGDSALYLCASSLGIGHQETQYFGPGTRLLVL.